Below, one TCR beta chain is given with its context. Its antigen is not known. This sample is part of a study of STAT3 mutations in large granular lymphocyte leukemia. The V and J ends lost 6 bases and 4 bases respectively, with 18 bases between them. Germline CDR1 and CDR2: SQVTM and ANQGSEA. This CDR3 is built from 14 residues. Findings and caveats of the study: Every T-LGLL patient had at least one immunodominant TCRbeta clonotype.

Average productive template count per sample was some 44,000. The table came from immunoSEQ multiplex PCR; TCRdb's copy has only in-frame clones and leaves some out. Of approximately 15,000 clones in the sample, 80% to 95% are singletons; the top ten hold 7.5% to 9.5%. This chain joins TRBV29-1 and TRBJ1-1; D possibly corresponds to TRBD1 (6 bases). This clonotype originated in a woman aged 45 to 65 with T-cell large granular lymphocyte leukemia. Some clones in this sample may be carry-over from other donors' samples. Sequencing input: peripheral blood mononuclear cells. In DNA, the CDR3 is TGCAGCGTGGTGGGGGGCCGGTGGGTCACTGAAGCTTTCTTT. Encoded protein: CSVVGGRWVTEAFF. Full variable domain (missing parts from reference TRBV29-1 and TRBJ1-1): SAVISQKPSRDICQRGTSLTIQCQVDSQVTMMFWYRQQPGQSLTLIATANQGSEATYESGFVIDKFPISRPNLTFSTLTVSNMSPEDSSIYLCSVVGGRWVTEAFFGQGTRLTVV.